The source of this T cell receptor (beta chain) is a study of cytomegalovirus exposure and HLA in healthy donors. Whole-study findings and limits: Roughly uniform sequencing depth across donors was assumed, possibly incorrectly. Follow-up analysis seemed to connect common viral pathogens with several of the most significant clusters identified.

Primers included in the PCR were 60 Vbeta and 13 Jbeta primers. Profiled with immunoSEQ multiplex PCR; TCRdb holds only in-frame clones, not every one. The repertoire consists of around 150,000 clones, with approximately 83% occurring once and the leading ten covering 1.5% to 2%. In this sample, this clone turned up once. The antigen is unknown. The specimen was PBMCs. The receptor comes from a woman aged 35 to 49 in good health and CMV-seronegative.

The CDR3 region is CASSLISGGDYNEQFF. The CDR3, as DNA: TGTGCCAGTAGCCTGATTAGCGGGGGAGATTACAATGAGCAGTTCTTC. The chain recombines TRBV19 with TRBJ2-1; 9 bases fit TRBD2. V trimming: 6 bases; J trimming: 4 bases; junction bases outside the gene matches: 10. In germline, CDR1 is LNHDA, CDR2 SQIVND (reference sequence). There are 16 residues in the CDR3.